The 23 T cell receptor beta chains below all came from one sample that was sequenced in a study of T cell responses to AZD1222 COVID-19 vaccine. Method: immunoSEQ multiplex PCR; TCRdb's copy keeps in-frame clones and lacks some. This table holds 160,000 or so clones, approximately 91% found once. This specimen consisted of peripheral blood, obtained on day 0 of AZD1222 vaccination. All receptors come from an adult in good health.

The chain has TRBV25-1 and TRBJ2-3; D unclear. The CDR3 consists of 14 residues. Germline V gene sequence: CDR1 MGHDK, CDR2 SYGVNS. Between the trimmed V and J ends, which lost 2 bases and 6 bases, there was a span of 12 bases. This CDR3 is CASSEVGAADTQYF. The CDR3 nucleotides read TGTGCCAGCAGTGAAGTCGGCGCCGCGGATACGCAGTATTTT.

This chain connects TRBV5-6 to TRBJ1-1, with D maybe TRBD1 (5 bases). The V gene's germline CDR1 is SGHDT and CDR2 YYEEEE. Trimming cost V 4 bases and J 4 bases, with 11 bases left between them. The CDR3 covers 13 residues. The CDR3 sequence: CASSPEGRTEAFF. CDR3 DNA sequence: TGTGCCAGCAGCCCGGAGGGGCGCACTGAAGCTTTCTTT.

The CDR3 nucleotides read TGTGCCAGCAGTGAAGCGCTTGGGGGGCTAAAGGGTGGCTACACCTTC. Protein product: CASSEALGGLKGGYTF. The chain uses TRBV2 and TRBJ1-2, with D tentatively TRBD1 (6 bases). This CDR3 comprises 16 residues. Germline CDR1 is SNHLY and CDR2 is FYNNEI. V gave up 0 bases and J gave up 7 bases, with 18 bases separating them.

The gene calls are TRBV27 and TRBJ1-4; D remains unclear. The germline V gene has CDR1 MNHEY and CDR2 SMNVEV (reference sequence). The CDR3 is made up of 13 amino acids. The ends were cut back, 3 bases at V and 7 bases at J, with 9 bases in the middle. The CDR3 DNA is TGTGCCAGCAGTTTTAGGCAAGCTGAAAAACTGTTTTTT. Encoded protein: CASSFRQAEKLFF.

The genes are TRBV5-1 and TRBJ1-4; 7 bases map to TRBD1. The CDR3 is 16 amino acids. Germline V lookup: CDR1 SGHRS, CDR2 YFSETQ. J lost 5 bases, V lost 0 bases, and 7 bases had no gene match. The CDR3 DNA is TGCGCCAGCAGCTTGGCGCCTACAGGGGCCAATGAAAAACTGTTTTTT. This sequence encodes CASSLAPTGANEKLFF.

This rearrangement joins TRBV7-9 to TRBJ1-4, with TRBD1 matching over 7 bases. In germline, CDR1 is SEHNR, CDR2 FQNEAQ (reference sequence). The J segment lost 11 bases and the V segment lost 2 bases, leaving 2 bases of the junction unmatched. The CDR3 totals 12 residues. CDR3 protein: CASSLQTGKLFF. Written as DNA, the CDR3 is TGTGCCAGCAGCTTACAGACAGGGAAACTGTTTTTT.

V gene TRBV6-6 combines with J gene TRBJ1-6; 7 bases line up with TRBD1. This CDR3 is 15 amino acids long. V lost 4 bases to trimming and J lost 8 bases; unmatched junction nucleotides: 8. CDR1 and CDR2 (germline): MNHNY, SVGAGI (reference sequence). CDR3 amino acids: CASSSIGQADSPLHF. Written as DNA, the CDR3 is TGTGCCAGCAGTTCGATCGGACAGGCCGATTCACCCCTCCACTTT.

The chain uses TRBV7-3 and TRBJ2-2; possibly TRBD1 for D (6 bases). The CDR3 covers 14 residues. Trimming removed 7 bases from V and 5 bases from J, with 14 bases in between. Per the germline V gene, CDR1 is SGHTA and CDR2 is FQGTGA. The CDR3 sequence is CASTEGGRTGELFF. CDR3 coding DNA: TGTGCCAGCACCGAAGGGGGAAGGACCGGGGAGCTGTTTTTT.

This chain joins TRBV18 and TRBJ2-2; D gene ambiguous. This CDR3 region has 13 residues. Germline loops: CDR1 KGHSH, CDR2 LQKENI. Trimming cost V 1 base and J 5 bases, with 5 bases left between them. Written as DNA, the CDR3 is TGTGCCAGCTCACCACGGGGAACCGGGGAGCTGTTTTTT. Translating gives CASSPRGTGELFF.

The DNA for the CDR3 is TGTGCCAGTAGTCCACCGGCCACTGGGGCCAACGTCCTGACTTTC. It is translated as CASSPPATGANVLTF. This rearrangement joins TRBV19 to TRBJ2-6; D is uncertain. The germline V and J ends were trimmed by 5 bases and 2 bases, with 10 bases remaining between them. This CDR3 is 15 amino acids long. The germline CDR1 and CDR2 sequences are LNHDA and SQIVND (reference sequence).

The gene calls are TRBV28 and TRBJ2-2; 10 positions agree with TRBD1. The V segment lost 6 bases and the J segment 0 bases; nucleotides outside the gene matches: 10. The germline V gene encodes CDR1 MDHEN and CDR2 SYDVKM. The CDR3 extends over 18 amino acids. CDR3 sequence reads: CASRGTGTGVPNTGELFF. The CDR3 bases are TGTGCCAGCAGAGGCACCGGGACAGGGGTTCCGAACACCGGGGAGCTGTTTTTT.

The chain combines TRBV11-2 with TRBJ2-7; 8 positions match TRBD2. The CDR3 covers 14 residues. Germline V gene data show CDR1 as SGHAT and CDR2 as FQNNGV. Trimming took 1 base from V and 1 from J; bases not matched to a gene: 0. The CDR3 DNA follows: TGTGCCAGCAGCTTAGCGGGAGGGTCCTACGAGCAGTACTTC. Translated, it gives CASSLAGGSYEQYF. The full variable domain, rest sourced from reference TRBV11-2 and TRBJ2-7, is EAGVAQSPRYKIIEKRQSVAFWCNPISGHATLYWYQQILGQGPKLLIQFQNNGVVDDSQLPKDRFSAERLKGVDSTLKIQPAKLEDSAVYLCASSLAGGSYEQYFGPGTRLTVT.

V and J are TRBV4-3 and TRBJ2-1; D tentatively reads TRBD1 or TRBD2 (6 bases each). The CDR3 is 15 residues long. V was pared by 0 bases and J by 10 bases, with 16 bases between. Germline assignment: CDR1 LGHNA and CDR2 YSLEER. CDR3 sequence (DNA): TGCGCCAGCAGCCAAGAGGCTTCGGGGGCTAGGGAGCAGTTCTTC. It codes for CASSQEASGAREQFF.

The chain is built from TRBV7-9 and TRBJ1-6; 11 bases line up with TRBD1. Germline CDR1 is SEHNR and CDR2 is FQNEAQ (reference sequence). The CDR3 covers 13 residues. V gave up 10 bases and J gave up 8 bases; unmatched junction bases: 4. This chain's CDR3 is CAIRTGGDSPLHF. The CDR3 DNA reads as TGTGCCATCCGGACAGGGGGCGATTCACCCCTCCACTTT.

The chain joins TRBV2 to TRBJ2-5; D remains unclear. The CDR3 runs to 14 residues. Germline lookup yields CDR1 SNHLY and CDR2 FYNNEI. V was cut by 2 bases and J by 1 base, with 8 bases left in between. CDR3 bases: TGTGCCAGCAGTGAATCTAGATTCCAAGAGACCCAGTACTTC. Translation gives CASSESRFQETQYF.

This chain joins TRBV3-1 (or the pseudogene TRBV3-2) and TRBJ1-2; no clear D. CDR1 LGHDT and CDR2 YNNKEL come from the germline V gene (reference sequence). CDR3 size: 19 residues. The V and J ends lost 1 base and 5 bases respectively, with 26 bases between them. Here the CDR3 DNA reads TGTGCCAGCAGCCAAGCGGGTGGTCGGCTAATAAGCTCGGTTTATGGCTACACCTTC. This sequence encodes CASSQAGGRLISSVYGYTF.

There are a few counts of this clone. The chain is built from TRBV9 and TRBJ1-2; D is unclear. V lost 4 bases, J lost 4 bases, and 29 bases lay in between. Germline CDR1 reads SGDLS; CDR2 reads YYNGEE. This CDR3 spans 19 amino acids. This CDR3 reads CASSPEGGRRTVSGYGYTF. The CDR3 DNA is TGTGCCAGCAGCCCTGAGGGTGGCAGGCGAACAGTTTCTGGCTATGGCTACACCTTC.

This clone was counted a few times. This chain uses TRBV7-9 with TRBJ2-1, with D perhaps TRBD2 (7 bases). Per germline, CDR1 SEHNR and CDR2 FQNEAQ (reference sequence). The CDR3 is 14 amino acids. V lost 10 bases, J lost 4 bases, and 17 bases lay in between. CDR3 sequence (DNA): TGTGCCACTACCTCCAGGGGAGGGTACAATGAGCAGTTCTTC. Amino acids: CATTSRGGYNEQFF.

V gene TRBV19 combines with J gene TRBJ1-2, with a tentative D call TRBD1 (6 bases). V was clipped by 3 bases and J by 5 bases, with 16 bases between them. CDR1 and CDR2 (germline): LNHDA, SQIVND (reference sequence). The CDR3 runs to 15 residues. CDR3 region: CASSIPPTGLYGYTF. The CDR3 DNA reads TGTGCCAGTAGTATCCCACCGACAGGATTATATGGCTACACCTTC.

The genes are TRBV28 and TRBJ1-1; 8 positions agree with TRBD1. CDR1 is MDHEN, CDR2 SYDVKM, per germline. V lost 8 bases to trimming and J lost 2 bases; unmatched junction nucleotides: 7. The length of the CDR3 is 14 residues. CDR3 DNA: TGTGCCAGCCCCTCGACAGGGGAAAACACTGAAGCTTTCTTT. Translated: CASPSTGENTEAFF.

The rearrangement uses TRBV19 and TRBJ1-2; D is ambiguous. From germline, CDR1 is LNHDA and CDR2 SQIVND (reference sequence). Trimming removed 5 bases from V and 4 bases from J, with 17 bases in between. This CDR3 has 15 amino acids. The CDR3 nucleotides read TGTGCCAGTAGTGTACAGATGGGAACCCTCTATGGCTACACCTTC. Protein sequence: CASSVQMGTLYGYTF.

The rearrangement joins TRBV28 to TRBJ1-5; TRBD1 aligns across 9 bases. The CDR3 is 16 residues long. Looked up from germline, CDR1 is MDHEN and CDR2 is SYDVKM. J was trimmed by 5 bases and V by 4 bases; bases with no gene match: 9. CDR3 region: CASSYRSTGGHQPQHF. The CDR3 DNA reads TGTGCCAGCAGTTACCGCTCAACAGGGGGCCATCAGCCCCAGCATTTT.

The chain joins TRBV2 to TRBJ2-7; the match to TRBD2 covers 7 bases. CDR1 is SNHLY, CDR2 FYNNEI, per germline. V lost 4 bases and J lost 3; bases outside the gene matches: 6. The CDR3 length is 14 residues. The CDR3 DNA sequence: TGTGCCAGCAGTGTAGGGTGGGGGGGCTACGAGCAGTACTTC. Encoded protein: CASSVGWGGYEQYF.